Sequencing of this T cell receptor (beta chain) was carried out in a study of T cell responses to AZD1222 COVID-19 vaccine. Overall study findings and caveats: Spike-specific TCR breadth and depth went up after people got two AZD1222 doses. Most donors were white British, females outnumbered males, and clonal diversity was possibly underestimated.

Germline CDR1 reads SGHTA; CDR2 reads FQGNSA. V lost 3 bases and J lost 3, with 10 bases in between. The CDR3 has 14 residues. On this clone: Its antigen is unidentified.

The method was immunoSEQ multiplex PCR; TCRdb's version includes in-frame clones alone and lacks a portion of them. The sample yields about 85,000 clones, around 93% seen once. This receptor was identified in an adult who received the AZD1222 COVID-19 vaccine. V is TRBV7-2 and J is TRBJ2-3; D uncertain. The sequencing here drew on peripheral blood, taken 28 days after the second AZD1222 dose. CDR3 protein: CASSLQPRTDTQYF. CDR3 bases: TGTGCCAGCAGCTTGCAGCCACGGACAGATACGCAGTATTTT. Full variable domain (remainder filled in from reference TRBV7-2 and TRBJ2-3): GAGVSQSPSNKVTEKGKDVELRCDPISGHTALYWYRQSLGQGLEFLIYFQGNSAPDKSGLPSDRFSAERTGGSVSTLTIQRTQQEDSAVYLCASSLQPRTDTQYFGPGTRLTVL.